This T cell receptor beta chain was sequenced in a study of control samples from healthy donors and cancer patients. Here immunoSEQ multiplex PCR was the method, and the copy in TCRdb shows in-frame clones only, minus some. Of around 50,000 clones listed, roughly 95% are singletons. The CDR3 loop spans 13 amino acids. V lost 1 base and J lost 1, with 4 bases in between. Germline CDR1 reads LGHNT; CDR2 reads FRNRAP. The receptor comes from a man aged 30 to 39 in good health. The sample was blood. This chain uses TRBV12-5 with TRBJ1-1, with D hard to call. As DNA, the CDR3 is TGTGCTAGTGGTTTGGGATCGAACACTGAAGCTTTCTTT. Translated: CASGLGSNTEAFF. The whole variable domain, filled in from reference TRBV12-5 and TRBJ1-1, reads DARVTQTPRHKVTEMGQEVTMRCQPILGHNTVFWYRQTMMQGLELLAYFRNRAPLDDSGMPKDRFSAEMPDATLATLKIQPSEPRDSAVYFCASGLGSNTEAFFGQGTRLTVV.